A single sample is the source of the 32 T cell receptor beta chains below, sequenced in a study of Ad26.COV2.S vaccination and SARS-CoV-2 variants (dated by TCRdb to the early 2020s). Libraries came from the immunoSEQ multiplex PCR assay. TCRdb carries this immuneACCESS record with in-frame sequences only. Its versions omit some clonotypes, under half of them owing to an unresolved V gene in the studies checked, with the rest unexplained. This sample has under 300,000 clones in its table, and 87% of those were observed once. The ten largest clones take up 2.9% of the sample. The treatment or condition tag for this specimen amounts to: some 20 received Ad26.COV2.S at low or high dose, single or two shots; about 5 received placebo; per-sample allocation not given. Repertoires of vaccine and placebo recipients were sequenced from samples taken on day 63 after the first injection. This material consisted of peripheral blood, taken in a trial of Ad26.COV2.S vaccine versus placebo. These receptor sequences come from a person aged 18-60 years who received the Ad26.COV2.S COVID-19 vaccine or a placebo.

This chain connects TRBV7-3 to TRBJ2-1; the D is unclear. V was cut by 5 bases and J by 3 bases, with 14 bases left in between. The V gene's germline CDR1 is SGHTA and CDR2 FQGTGA. This CDR3 is 15 amino acids long. The CDR3 bases are TGTGCCAGCAGCCCGCGAGTCAAGGACTACAATGAGCAGTTCTTC. Its protein product is CASSPRVKDYNEQFF.

This chain uses TRBV18 with TRBJ2-6; the D gene is possibly TRBD2 (5 bases). Trimming left V 3 bases short and J 2 bases short, with 14 bases between. Germline CDR1 and CDR2: KGHSH and LQKENI. The CDR3 spans 17 residues. The CDR3 nucleotides read TGTGCCAGCTCACCCGAAGAGGGAAGCCCTGGGGCCAACGTCCTGACTTTC. Its translation: CASSPEEGSPGANVLTF.

The rearrangement uses TRBV6-5 and TRBJ2-2; D assignment may be TRBD1 or TRBD2 (5 bases each). Germline values: CDR1 MNHEY, CDR2 SVGAGI. CDR3 length: 15 amino acids. V lost 3 bases to trimming and J lost 2 bases, with 10 bases between them. CDR3 nucleotides: TGTGCCAGCAGTTATGATGGGGGAAACACCGGGGAGCTGTTTTTT. This gives the protein CASSYDGGNTGELFF.

This chain links TRBV2 with TRBJ1-2; D is uncertain. CDR3 length equals 13 residues. V was pared by 8 bases and J by 0 bases, with 10 bases between. The germline CDR1 and CDR2 sequences are SNHLY and FYNNEI. The CDR3 DNA sequence: TGTGCCAGCCCTCTGATGACTAACTATGGCTACACCTTC. Protein: CASPLMTNYGYTF.

The rearrangement joins TRBV18 to TRBJ2-1, with 9 bases identical to TRBD2. The germline V gene has CDR1 KGHSH and CDR2 LQKENI. V was pared by 2 bases and J by 3 bases, with 2 bases of the junction left unmatched. This CDR3 is built from 15 residues. As DNA, the CDR3 is TGTGCCAGCTCACCAGGGCGGGAGGGCTACAATGAGCAGTTCTTC. Translated, it gives CASSPGREGYNEQFF.

This sequence joins TRBV7-2 and TRBJ1-1; no definite D call. Deletions cut 5 bases from V and 6 bases from J, with 16 bases between. This CDR3 spans 14 amino acids. CDR1 is SGHTA and CDR2 is FQGNSA in the germline V gene. The CDR3 reads CASSEEPEVAEAFF. In DNA, the CDR3 is TGTGCCAGCAGCGAGGAACCCGAGGTGGCTGAAGCTTTCTTT.

The V and J genes are TRBV7-6 and TRBJ1-1; 8 bases align to TRBD1. This CDR3 is 14 amino acids long. V lost 1 base and J lost 11; bases outside the gene matches: 9. Germline CDR1 and CDR2: SGHVS and FNYEAQ. In DNA form, the CDR3 reads TGTGCCAGCAGCTTAGTCGGACAGGGTCCTTCTGCTTTCTTT. As protein: CASSLVGQGPSAFF.

V is TRBV6-2 or TRBV6-3 and J is TRBJ2-7; TRBD2 agrees at 7 bases. CDR1 and CDR2 from the germline V gene are MNHEY and SVGEGT. J was trimmed by 1 base and V by 0 bases; bases with no gene match: 3. The CDR3 extends over 15 amino acids. The CDR3 is CASSYSTSLSYEQYF. CDR3 coding DNA: TGTGCCAGCAGTTACTCGACTAGCCTTTCCTACGAGCAGTACTTC.

V gene TRBV14 combines with J gene TRBJ2-1; D remains ambiguous. Germline V gene data show CDR1 as SGHDN and CDR2 as FVKESK. V gave up 4 bases and J gave up 2 bases, with 3 bases separating them. This CDR3 has 12 amino acids. The CDR3 is CASSRAYNEQFF. Here the CDR3 DNA reads TGTGCCAGCAGCCGTGCCTACAATGAGCAGTTCTTC. Combining the CDR3 with reference TRBV14 and TRBJ2-1 gives the whole variable domain EAGVTQFPSHSVIEKGQTVTLRCDPISGHDNLYWYRRVMGKEIKFLLHFVKESKQDESGMPNNRFLAERTGGTYSTLKVQPAELEDSGVYFCASSRAYNEQFFGPGTRLTVL.

The genes are TRBV9 and TRBJ2-5, with D possibly matching TRBD2 (5 bases). The germline V and J ends were trimmed by 3 bases and 4 bases, with 13 bases remaining between them. The germline CDR1 and CDR2 sequences are SGDLS and YYNGEE. The CDR3 extends over 14 amino acids. The DNA of the CDR3 is TGTGCCAGCAGCGCGAGAGCGGTAGGAGAGACCCAGTACTTC. This encodes CASSARAVGETQYF.

The chain is built from TRBV12-3 or TRBV12-4 and TRBJ1-2; D unclear. The length of the CDR3 is 12 residues. Trimming pared 2 bases from V and 6 bases from J, leaving 7 bases between. CDR3 region: CASSLNGNGYTF. The CDR3 DNA is TGTGCCAGCAGTTTAAATGGGAATGGCTACACCTTC.

This clone was counted a single time. The chain couples TRBV9 to TRBJ2-1, with 7 nucleotides matching TRBD2. The germline V gene encodes CDR1 SGDLS and CDR2 YYNGEE. After removal of 9 bases from V and 1 base from J, the junction contained 16 bases not matched to a gene. The CDR3 length is 17 residues. The CDR3 DNA sequence: TGTGCCACGTCGAGACTTCCCGGGACTACATCCTACAATGAGCAGTTCTTC. Amino acids: CATSRLPGTTSYNEQFF.

The chain carries TRBV4-1 and TRBJ2-3; 14 bases agree with TRBD2. The CDR3 consists of 19 residues. V trimming: 1 base; J trimming: 2 bases; junction bases outside the gene matches: 8. The germline V gene encodes CDR1 MGHRA and CDR2 YSYEKL. CDR3 DNA sequence: TGCGCCAGCAGCCAAGTCCTAGCGGGACTAGCGGGGGCCACAGATACGCAGTATTTT. This sequence encodes CASSQVLAGLAGATDTQYF.

This CDR3 is CASSFGTGGANRGYTF. CDR3 sequence (DNA): TGCGCCAGCAGCTTTGGTACAGGGGGCGCAAACCGCGGCTACACCTTC. This sequence joins TRBV5-1 and TRBJ1-2, with 9 bases aligning to TRBD1. The junction had 13 bases not matched to a gene; V was cut back by 2 bases and J by 8 bases. The length of the CDR3 is 16 residues. CDR1 SGHRS and CDR2 YFSETQ come from the germline V gene. Together with reference TRBV5-1 and TRBJ1-2, the CDR3 gives the full variable domain: KAGVTQTPRYLIKTRGQQVTLSCSPISGHRSVSWYQQTPGQGLQFLFEYFSETQRNKGNFPGRFSGRQFSNSRSEMNVSTLELGDSALYLCASSFGTGGANRGYTFGSGTRLTVV.

The chain carries TRBV6-5 and TRBJ1-4, with unresolved D. CDR3 length equals 14 residues. CDR1 and CDR2 (germline): MNHEY, SVGAGI. The V and J ends lost 0 bases and 5 bases respectively, with 7 bases between them. CDR3 region: CASSYSRRNEKLFF. The CDR3 DNA follows: TGTGCCAGCAGTTACTCACGGAGGAATGAAAAACTGTTTTTT.

The chain joins TRBV24-1 to TRBJ2-2; 8 bases align to TRBD1. Losses at the gene ends were 4 bases for V and 4 bases for J; bases not matched to a gene: 4. CDR1 is KGHDR, CDR2 SFDVKD, per germline. The CDR3 length is 15 residues. As DNA, the CDR3 is TGTGCCACCAGTGACAAGGGACAGGCCACCGGGGAGCTGTTTTTT. Protein product: CATSDKGQATGELFF.

The rearrangement joins TRBV4-2 to TRBJ2-2; 8 bases line up with TRBD2. J gave up 6 bases and V 2 bases, and 11 bases lay outside the gene matches. This CDR3 is 17 amino acids long. Germline lookup yields CDR1 LGHNA and CDR2 YNFKEQ. The CDR3 spells CASSQTRRTSLPGELFF. The CDR3 coding sequence is TGTGCCAGCAGCCAAACCCGACGGACTAGCCTACCCGGGGAGCTGTTTTTT.

This clone has a single count. The chain employs TRBV11-2 and TRBJ2-3, with D unresolved. Trimming removed 5 bases at V and 5 bases at J, with 5 bases between. This CDR3 contains 11 residues. Germline assignment: CDR1 SGHAT and CDR2 FQNNGV. The CDR3: CASSHRDTQYF. The CDR3 nucleotides are TGTGCCAGCAGCCACAGAGATACGCAGTATTTT.

The V and J genes are TRBV15 and TRBJ1-3; TRBD1 matches at 7 bases. V lost 1 base and J lost 8; bases outside the gene matches: 8. The CDR3 runs 15 residues. The germline V gene has CDR1 LNHNV and CDR2 YYDKDF (reference sequence). The CDR3 sequence is CATSRGQQGIDTIYF. The CDR3 nucleotides read TGTGCCACCAGCAGAGGTCAACAGGGGATAGACACCATATATTTT.

J is TRBJ2-5 and V is TRBV30, with TRBD1 matching over 11 bases. J lost 6 bases, V lost 7 bases, and 10 bases had no gene match. The CDR3 contains 14 residues. Germline assignment: CDR1 GTSNPN and CDR2 SVGIG (reference sequence). The DNA for the CDR3 is TGTGCCTTAGGGGGGACAGGGGGTAGGAAGACCCAGTACTTC. This gives the protein CALGGTGGRKTQYF.

The chain couples TRBV6-5 to TRBJ2-1; D gene uncertain. The V gene lost 5 bases and the J gene lost 1 base, with 6 bases spanning the gap. The CDR3 has 13 residues. Germline values: CDR1 MNHEY, CDR2 SVGAGI. The CDR3 DNA is TGTGCCAGCAGTACTGGGTCCTACAATGAGCAGTTCTTC. Encoded protein: CASSTGSYNEQFF.

V gene TRBV5-4 combines with J gene TRBJ1-2; no definite D call. Germline values: CDR1 SGHNT, CDR2 YYREEE (reference sequence). The CDR3 sequence is 14 residues long. V was clipped by 5 bases and J by 7 bases, with 18 bases between them. CDR3 nucleotides: TGTGCCAGCAGAATGGATAGTCTATCGCGTGGCTACACCTTC. Residues: CASRMDSLSRGYTF.

This clone was seen just once. The V and J genes are TRBV6-6 and TRBJ2-7; a weak D match, TRBD2 (5 bases). This CDR3 has 13 amino acids. Germline V gives CDR1 MNHNY, CDR2 SVGAGI (reference sequence). Deletions cut 7 bases from V and 7 bases from J, with 17 bases between. The CDR3 DNA sequence: TGTGCCAGCACTCCAACTAGATCCGAAGAGCAGTACGTC. Translating gives CASTPTRSEEQYV.

This clone occurred once. The chain carries TRBV11-3 and TRBJ2-2; 7 nucleotides match TRBD1. J was trimmed by 2 bases and V by 5 bases; bases with no gene match: 11. Germline values: CDR1 SGHNT, CDR2 YENEEA. This CDR3 is 17 amino acids long. CDR3 protein: CASSLTGKGSNTGELFF. In nucleotides, the CDR3 is TGTGCCAGCAGCCTGACAGGGAAGGGGTCAAACACCGGGGAGCTGTTTTTT.

The chain is built from TRBV18 and TRBJ2-3; TRBD2 matches at 10 bases. Looked up from germline, CDR1 is KGHSH and CDR2 is LQKENI. V lost 2 bases, J lost 3 bases, and 14 bases stayed unmatched. The CDR3 length is 19 residues. This CDR3 reads CASSPDWASGRGGTDTQYF. The DNA of the CDR3 is TGTGCCAGCTCACCAGATTGGGCTAGCGGGAGAGGTGGGACAGATACGCAGTATTTT. The entire variable domain, with the rest obtained from reference TRBV18 and TRBJ2-3, is as follows: NAGVMQNPRHLVRRRGQEARLRCSPMKGHSHVYWYRQLPEEGLKFMVYLQKENIIDESGMPKERFSAEFPKEGPSILRIQQVVRGDSAAYFCASSPDWASGRGGTDTQYFGPGTRLTVL.

This chain links TRBV11-2 with TRBJ2-7, with a tentative D call TRBD1 (6 bases). CDR3 length: 14 residues. Germline V gives CDR1 SGHAT, CDR2 FQNNGV. Deletions cut 5 bases from V and 2 bases from J, with 13 bases between. The CDR3 DNA is TGTGCCAGCAGCAGCTACAGGGATACCTACGAGCAGTACGTC. This encodes CASSSYRDTYEQYV.

Comment on this clone: Relative to the germline gene, one junction end is altered; a read error may explain this. The V and J genes are TRBV6-1 and TRBJ1-2, with D possibly being TRBD1 (5 bases). CDR1 and CDR2 from the germline V gene are MNHNS and SASEGT. The CDR3 sequence is 16 residues long. This chain's CDR3 is CASREDRLTYLYGYTF. In DNA, the CDR3 is TGTGCCAGCAGAGAAGACAGACTTACTTACCTCTATGGCTACACCTTC.

The chain has TRBV4-2 and TRBJ1-5; a possible D gene is TRBD1 (5 bases). This CDR3 spans 18 amino acids. Germline V gives CDR1 LGHNA, CDR2 YNFKEQ. Deletions cut 0 bases from V and 0 bases from J, with 15 bases between. The CDR3, as DNA: TGTGCCAGCAGCCAAGAAAAGACAGCTAAATATAGCAATCAGCCCCAGCATTTT. Amino acids: CASSQEKTAKYSNQPQHF.

This chain joins TRBV10-3 and TRBJ2-7, with D maybe TRBD2 (5 bases). The CDR3 extends over 12 amino acids. Germline-derived CDR1 and CDR2 are ENHRY and SYGVKD. V was clipped by 10 bases and J by 3 bases, with 13 bases between them. The CDR3 region has the DNA TGTGCCACATCGGGATTAGGCTACGAGCAGTACGTC. Its translation is CATSGLGYEQYV.

V is TRBV6-4 and J is TRBJ2-1; 8 nucleotides align to TRBD2. Unmatched junction bases numbered 8, after V lost 5 bases and J lost 8 bases. The CDR3 covers 14 residues. Germline CDR1 reads MRHNA; CDR2 reads SNTAGT. The CDR3 bases are TGTGCCAGCAGTAGTAGCGGGGATGTAGATGAGCAGTTCTTC. Translating it yields CASSSSGDVDEQFF.

The rearrangement joins TRBV19 to TRBJ1-2; 8 positions match TRBD1. Germline V gives CDR1 LNHDA, CDR2 SQIVND (reference sequence). The V and J ends lost 6 bases and 4 bases, in that order; junction bases with no gene match: 7. The CDR3 totals 14 residues. The CDR3 loop is CASSGRQGIYGYTF. CDR3 nucleotide sequence: TGTGCCAGTAGCGGACGACAGGGGATCTATGGCTACACCTTC.

For this clone: Other DNA sequences of this sample code for an identical CDR3. The rearrangement uses TRBV11-1 and TRBJ2-3, with D perhaps assigned TRBD1 or TRBD2 (5 bases each). The germline CDR1 and CDR2 sequences are SGHAT and FQDESV (reference sequence). The CDR3 length is 14 residues. Trimming cost V 0 bases and J 2 bases, with 6 bases left between them. CDR3 loop: CASSLAGTTDTQYF. The CDR3, as DNA: TGTGCCAGCAGCTTAGCAGGGACCACAGATACGCAGTATTTT.